This T cell receptor beta chain is from a study of OX40 agonist ivuxolimab in advanced cancers. Study-wide background: Patients in the trial were receiving intravenous ivuxolimab every 2 weeks, at doses of 0.01 to 10 mg/kg.

Libraries were prepared by immunoSEQ multiplex PCR; TCRdb keeps only in-frame clonotypes and omits some of them. The sample holds about 45,000 clones, roughly 80% seen once. Autoimmune disease history or systemic immunosuppression led to patient exclusion. J gave up 9 bases and V 3 bases, and 8 bases lay outside the gene matches. The CDR3 is 14 residues long. Germline CDR1 is SGHRS and CDR2 is YFSETQ. Points from the study as a whole: Average numbers of expanded clones were greater in CD8+ T cells than in CD4+. Patients with a partial response at 0.1-3.0 mg/kg had among the lowest clonal expansion.

This clone was picked up one time. Antigen: not known. Sequencing was performed on CD4+ or CD8+ T cells sorted from blood, taken in a trial of the OX40 agonist ivuxolimab. This clonotype originated in an adult with an advanced solid tumor such as melanoma, head and neck, liver or kidney cancer. The chain is built from TRBV5-1 and TRBJ2-7, with TRBD2 identical over 11 bases. CDR3 nucleotide sequence: TGCGCCAGCAGCTCGGGACTAGCGGTCCAGTGGCAGTACTTC. Translating it yields CASSSGLAVQWQYF.